Listed here are 2 T cell receptor beta chains from one sample, sequenced in a study of early T cells in non-severe SARS-CoV-2 infection (dated by TCRdb to the early 2020s). The method was 5' RACE. The sequencing machine was a NextSeq 500. In-frame beta chains were kept once TCRdb had trimmed the public reads at Q25 with fastp and called clones with MiXCR. Each entry merges the rows of one CDR3 protein and shows their most common DNA and genes. Across this sample there are over 85,000 distinct CDR3 sequences, with roughly 13% seen only once. The ten largest clones represent 3.5% to 4% of the sample. This specimen was whole blood, taken at baseline. These receptors were obtained from an adult who was a healthcare worker with PCR-confirmed SARS-CoV-2 infection or an uninfected control (not recorded which).

This clonotype was detected many times. This rearrangement joins TRBV6-5 to TRBJ2-3; D gene unclear. V lost 4 bases, J lost 6 bases, and 11 bases lay in between. This CDR3 has 13 amino acids. Germline V gene data show CDR1 as MNHEY and CDR2 as SVGAGI. CDR3 in amino acids: CASSSHQTDTQYF. DNA for the CDR3: TGTGCCAGCAGTTCCCACCAGACGGATACGCAGTATTTT.

The chain employs TRBV9 and TRBJ2-5; a weak D match, TRBD2 (6 bases). V lost 4 bases and J lost 4, with 17 bases in between. CDR1 and CDR2 from the germline V gene are SGDLS and YYNGEE. The CDR3 consists of 15 residues. In DNA form, the CDR3 reads TGTGCCAGCAGCTTTTCACCCACTAGCACAGAGACCCAGTACTTC. As protein: CASSFSPTSTETQYF.